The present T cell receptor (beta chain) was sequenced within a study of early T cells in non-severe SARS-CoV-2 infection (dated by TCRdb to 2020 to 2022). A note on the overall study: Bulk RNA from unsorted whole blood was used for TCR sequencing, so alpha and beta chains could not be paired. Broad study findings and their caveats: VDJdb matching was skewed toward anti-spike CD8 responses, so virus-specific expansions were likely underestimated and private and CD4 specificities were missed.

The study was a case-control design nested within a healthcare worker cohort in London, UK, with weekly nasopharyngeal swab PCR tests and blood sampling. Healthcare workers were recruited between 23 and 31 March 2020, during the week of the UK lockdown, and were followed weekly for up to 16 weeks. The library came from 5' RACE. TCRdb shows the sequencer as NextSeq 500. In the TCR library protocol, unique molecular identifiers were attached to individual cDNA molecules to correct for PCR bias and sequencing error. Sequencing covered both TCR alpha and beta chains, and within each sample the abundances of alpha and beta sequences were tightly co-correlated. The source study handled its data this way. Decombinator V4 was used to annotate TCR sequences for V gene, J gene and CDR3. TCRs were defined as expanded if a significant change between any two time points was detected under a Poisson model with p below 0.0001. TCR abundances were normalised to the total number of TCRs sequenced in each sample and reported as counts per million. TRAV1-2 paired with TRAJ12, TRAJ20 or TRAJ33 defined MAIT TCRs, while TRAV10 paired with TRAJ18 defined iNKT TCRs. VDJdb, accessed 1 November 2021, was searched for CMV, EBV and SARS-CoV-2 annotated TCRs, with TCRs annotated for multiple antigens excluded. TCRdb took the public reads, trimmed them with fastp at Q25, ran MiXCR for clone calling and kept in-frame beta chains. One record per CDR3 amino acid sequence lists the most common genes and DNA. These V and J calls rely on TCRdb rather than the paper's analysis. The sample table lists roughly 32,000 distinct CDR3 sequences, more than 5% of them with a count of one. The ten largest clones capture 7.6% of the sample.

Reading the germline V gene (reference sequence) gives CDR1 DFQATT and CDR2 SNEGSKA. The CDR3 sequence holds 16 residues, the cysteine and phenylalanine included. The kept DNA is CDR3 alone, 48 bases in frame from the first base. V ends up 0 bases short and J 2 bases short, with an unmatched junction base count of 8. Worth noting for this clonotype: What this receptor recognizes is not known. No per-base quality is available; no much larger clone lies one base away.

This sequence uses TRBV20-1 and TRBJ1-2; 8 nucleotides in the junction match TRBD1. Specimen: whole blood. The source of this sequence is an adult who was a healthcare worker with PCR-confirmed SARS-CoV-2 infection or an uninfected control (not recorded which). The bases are TGCAGTGCTAGAGATCTCCTGGGACAGGAAAACTATGGCTACACCTTC. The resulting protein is CSARDLLGQENYGYTF.